Below, 8 T cell receptor beta chains from the same sample are listed, as sequenced in a study of T-cell memory formation after mild COVID-19. TCRdb re-analysed the 5' RACE reads in MiXCR, keeping a single row per CDR3 protein. The sample holds 89,000 or so distinct CDR3 sequences, roughly 13% seen once. Sample: PBMCs or a T cell subset sorted from them (not recorded which). These receptors came from a man younger than 35 who had mild COVID-19 (a few samples of this study predate the infection). Cell type and time point are not known.

V is TRBV5-4 and J is TRBJ2-3, with a tentative D call TRBD2 (7 bases). Germline values: CDR1 SGHNT, CDR2 YYREEE (reference sequence). The CDR3 spans 17 residues. Trimming cost V 8 bases and J 6 bases, with 28 bases left between them. The CDR3 DNA reads TGTGCCAGTAGAGTGGCCCTCAGTCGGGGGGCAGGGGATACGCAGTATTTT. Translating it yields CASRVALSRGAGDTQYF. The complete variable domain, with remaining parts taken from reference TRBV5-4 and TRBJ2-3, reads ETGVTQSPTHLIKTRGQQVTLRCSSQSGHNTVSWYQQALGQGPQFIFQYYREEENGRGNFPPRFSGLQFPNYSSELNVNALELDDSALYLCASRVALSRGAGDTQYFGPGTRLTVL.

The CDR3 bases are TGTGCCAGCAGCCTAGAGAACTCTGGAAACACCATATATTTT. Its protein is CASSLENSGNTIYF. The chain couples TRBV7-9 to TRBJ1-3; D call uncertain. This CDR3 has 14 residues. Trimming removed 5 bases from V and 0 bases from J, with 8 bases in between. The germline gives CDR1 SEHNR, CDR2 FQNEAQ (reference sequence).

V is TRBV29-1 and J is TRBJ1-2; possibly TRBD1 for D (6 bases). Germline CDR1 reads SQVTM; CDR2 reads ANQGSEA. V lost 2 bases to trimming and J lost 4 bases, with 8 bases between them. This CDR3 comprises 12 residues. CDR3 sequence (DNA): TGCAGCGTTGAAACAGGGCTCTATGGCTACACCTTC. Translated, it gives CSVETGLYGYTF.

Only a few counts were recorded for this clonotype. The chain is built from TRBV4-1 and TRBJ1-2; no definite D call. CDR3 length: 16 residues. Germline loops: CDR1 MGHRA, CDR2 YSYEKL. Trimming removed 3 bases at V and 3 bases at J, with 17 bases between. DNA for the CDR3: TGCGCCAGCAGCCATTCTCGGCAGGTGATGGACTATGGCTACACCTTC. This translates into CASSHSRQVMDYGYTF.

The sample holds many counts of this clonotype. The chain couples TRBV9 to TRBJ1-1, with D hard to call. This CDR3 is 15 amino acids long. V dropped 0 bases and J dropped 0 bases, with 9 bases sitting between them. Germline V lookup: CDR1 SGDLS, CDR2 YYNGEE. The CDR3 sequence is CASSVEGELNTEAFF. Written as DNA, the CDR3 is TGTGCCAGCAGCGTAGAAGGAGAACTGAACACTGAAGCTTTCTTT.

The gene calls are TRBV6-5 and TRBJ1-3; a possible D gene is TRBD1 (5 bases). The V end was cut by 7 bases, the J end by 2 bases, with 12 bases between. The CDR3 totals 14 residues. Germline loops: CDR1 MNHEY, CDR2 SVGAGI. The CDR3 reads CASKNPGTGNTIYF. The CDR3 nucleotides read TGTGCCAGCAAAAATCCAGGGACTGGAAACACCATATATTTT.

This clonotype has a handful of counts. This sequence joins TRBV20-1 and TRBJ1-4; weak D call: TRBD1 (5 bases). Trimming cost V 4 bases and J 5 bases, with 11 bases left between them. The CDR3 has 13 residues. In germline, CDR1 is DFQATT, CDR2 SNEGSKA (reference sequence). CDR3 sequence reads: CSAKTTENEKLFF. The CDR3, as DNA: TGCAGTGCTAAAACGACAGAGAATGAAAAACTGTTTTTT.

This clonotype was seen only a few times. This chain links TRBV7-2 with TRBJ2-6; a possible D gene is TRBD1 (6 bases). The CDR3 extends over 17 amino acids. Per the germline V gene, CDR1 is SGHTA and CDR2 is FQGNSA. V was pared by 5 bases and J by 1 base, with 15 bases between. CDR3 nucleotide sequence: TGTGCCAGCAGCGACGGCACAGGGTATTCTGGGGCCAACGTCCTGACTTTC. Protein sequence: CASSDGTGYSGANVLTF.